These 20 T cell receptor beta chains came from one sample sequenced in a study of response to subunit inactivated influenza vaccine. TCRdb used MiXCR to reprocess the RT-PCR reads, holding one entry per CDR3 protein. The profile shows hundreds of thousands of distinct CDR3 sequences, 15% to 18% of them singletons. The sequencing used PBMCs from blood, collected 11 to 12 days after vaccination. The receptors were gathered from a man aged 45-65 years who received an inactivated influenza vaccine.

V and J are TRBV18 and TRBJ2-5; perhaps D is TRBD1 or TRBD2 (7 bases each). The length of the CDR3 is 15 residues. Germline V gives CDR1 KGHSH, CDR2 LQKENI. V was pared by 1 base and J by 3 bases, with 12 bases between. In nucleotides, the CDR3 is TGTGCCAGCTCACCACAGCGGGACAGCAAAGAGACCCAGTACTTC. This translates into CASSPQRDSKETQYF.

This clonotype was found once. The germline gene is not matched at one end of the junction; a read error may be the cause. The V and J genes are TRBV6-1 and TRBJ2-6, with D possibly being TRBD1 (6 bases). CDR3 size: 14 residues. Germline loops: CDR1 MNHNS, CDR2 SASEGT. The CDR3 coding sequence is TGTGCCAGCAGTCAGGGGTCTGGGGCCAACGTCCTGTCTTTC. Translation gives CASSQGSGANVLSF.

For the CDR3, the DNA is TGCGCCAGCAGCCAACATCGCGAGGGCTATGGCTACACCTTC. It specifies CASSQHREGYGYTF. The chain recombines TRBV4-3 with TRBJ1-2, with D uncertain. The CDR3 extends over 14 amino acids. The ends were cut back, 2 bases at V and 4 bases at J, with 11 bases in the middle. Looked up from germline, CDR1 is LGHNA and CDR2 is YSLEER.

In this sample, this clonotype turned up a few times. The chain is built from TRBV12-3 or TRBV12-4 and TRBJ2-5; TRBD1 agrees at 10 bases. V lost 1 base, J lost 2 bases, and 4 bases stayed unmatched. The CDR3 is 16 amino acids. The CDR3 DNA sequence: TGTGCCAGCAGTTTAGGGGACAGGGGCGCACAAGAGACCCAGTACTTC. Translation: CASSLGDRGAQETQYF.

The chain recombines TRBV28 with TRBJ2-1; 7 bases map to TRBD2. V shed 6 bases, J shed 9 bases, and the junction held 11 bases outside the gene matches. The CDR3 has 14 residues. Germline CDR1 reads MDHEN; CDR2 reads SYDVKM. The CDR3 region is CASSGVYERGEQFF. Written as DNA, the CDR3 is TGTGCCAGCAGCGGGGTGTACGAGCGGGGTGAGCAGTTCTTC. Using reference TRBV28 and TRBJ2-1 for the parts outside the CDR3, the full variable domain is DVKVTQSSRYLVKRTGEKVFLECVQDMDHENMFWYRQDPGLGLRLIYFSYDVKMKEKGDIPEGYSVSREKKERFSLILESASTNQTSMYLCASSGVYERGEQFFGPGTRLTVL.

This rearrangement joins TRBV9 to TRBJ2-1; D perhaps matches TRBD1 (6 bases). Trimming shortened V by 2 bases and J by 10 bases, and 22 bases separated the two germline ends. This CDR3 contains 16 residues. The V gene's germline CDR1 is SGDLS and CDR2 YYNGEE. CDR3 sequence: CASSVYGQILGDEQFF. CDR3 DNA: TGTGCCAGCAGCGTGTATGGACAGATATTGGGGGACGAGCAGTTCTTC. Based on the CDR3 plus reference TRBV9 and TRBJ2-1, the full variable domain is DSGVTQTPKHLITATGQRVTLRCSPRSGDLSVYWYQQSLDQGLQFLIQYYNGEERAKGNILERFSAQQFPDLHSELNLSSLELGDSALYFCASSVYGQILGDEQFFGPGTRLTVL.

This clonotype was counted only a few times. The rearrangement joins TRBV29-1 to TRBJ2-3; 7 bases fit TRBD2. The germline V gene encodes CDR1 SQVTM and CDR2 ANQGSEA. The junction had 12 bases not matched to a gene; V was cut back by 1 base and J by 2 bases. This CDR3 spans 17 amino acids. The CDR3 region has the DNA TGCAGCGTTGAAGTAGGGCTGCCTAGCGGTTTCACAGATACGCAGTATTTT. This translates into CSVEVGLPSGFTDTQYF.

CDR3 residues: CASSRDGGSADTQYF. The DNA for the CDR3 is TGTGCCAGCAGCCGAGACGGGGGATCGGCAGATACGCAGTATTTT. The rearrangement uses TRBV5-5 and TRBJ2-3; possibly TRBD2 for D (6 bases). This CDR3 is built from 15 residues. Trimming left V 4 bases short and J 4 bases short, with 16 bases between. Germline lookup yields CDR1 SGHKS and CDR2 YYEKEE (reference sequence).

The J gene is TRBJ2-7, the V gene TRBV29-1; 10 nucleotides align to TRBD1. Germline V gene sequence: CDR1 SQVTM, CDR2 ANQGSEA. The V gene end was trimmed by 7 bases and the J gene end by 3 bases; junction bases not matched to a gene: 6. This CDR3 is built from 13 residues. DNA of the CDR3: TGCAGCGGGGGACAGGGGATCGGCTACGAGCAGTACTTC. Translating gives CSGGQGIGYEQYF.

The chain joins TRBV11-2 to TRBJ2-2; 7 positions agree with TRBD2. This CDR3 is 14 amino acids long. V trimming: 1 base; J trimming: 6 bases; junction bases outside the gene matches: 2. Germline lookup yields CDR1 SGHAT and CDR2 FQNNGV. CDR3 nucleotide sequence: TGTGCCAGCAGCTTAGGACGGGGGGCCGGGGAGCTGTTTTTT. Translating it yields CASSLGRGAGELFF. Drawing the rest from reference TRBV11-2 and TRBJ2-2, the complete variable domain is EAGVAQSPRYKIIEKRQSVAFWCNPISGHATLYWYQQILGQGPKLLIQFQNNGVVDDSQLPKDRFSAERLKGVDSTLKIQPAKLEDSAVYLCASSLGRGAGELFFGEGSRLTVL.

The chain recombines TRBV20-1 with TRBJ2-3, with D perhaps TRBD2 (6 bases). Per the germline V gene, CDR1 is DFQATT and CDR2 is SNEGSKA (reference sequence). V lost 3 bases to trimming and J lost 11 bases, with 18 bases between them. This CDR3 has 13 amino acids. In DNA, the CDR3 is TGCAGTGCTAGCCCAGGAGGAGCGGGCGAGCAGTATTTT. This translates into CSASPGGAGEQYF.

The chain has TRBV6-6 and TRBJ2-2, with unresolved D. The length of the CDR3 is 12 residues. V was trimmed by 10 bases and J by 1 base, leaving 7 bases between them. The germline V gene has CDR1 MNHNY and CDR2 SVGAGI (reference sequence). CDR3 DNA: TGTGCCACTTCAGAGAACACCGGGGAGCTGTTTTTT. It yields the protein CATSENTGELFF.

The V and J genes are TRBV27 and TRBJ1-6; 7 bases map to TRBD1. The CDR3 is made up of 15 amino acids. Germline V gene data show CDR1 as MNHEY and CDR2 as SMNVEV (reference sequence). The V segment lost 5 bases and the J segment 6 bases; nucleotides outside the gene matches: 7. The CDR3 sequence: CASSLGQVINSPLHF. The CDR3 coding sequence is TGTGCCAGCAGTCTCGGACAGGTGATTAATTCACCCCTCCACTTT.

V is TRBV7-8 and J is TRBJ2-1; D unclear. V lost 4 bases, J lost 10 bases, and 14 bases lay in between. The CDR3 totals 13 residues. Germline CDR1 reads SGHVS; CDR2 reads FQNEAQ. DNA of the CDR3: TGTGCCAGCAGCTCCCCGGAGATCCTGGAGCAGTTCTTC. It is translated as CASSSPEILEQFF.

The table lists this clonotype with many counts. This rearrangement joins TRBV5-1 to TRBJ2-3, with TRBD2 matching 11 bases. CDR3 length: 14 residues. Germline CDR1 reads SGHRS; CDR2 reads YFSETQ. The V and J ends lost 9 bases and 3 bases, in that order; junction bases with no gene match: 6. The CDR3 nucleotides are TGCGCCACTGCCGGGACTAGCGGAACAGATACGCAGTATTTT. Amino acid sequence: CATAGTSGTDTQYF.

This sequence joins TRBV9 and TRBJ2-2, with a possible D match to TRBD2 (5 bases). This CDR3 has 15 residues. The germline gives CDR1 SGDLS, CDR2 YYNGEE. Deletions cut 0 bases from V and 4 bases from J, with 10 bases between. The CDR3 loop is CASSVGDYRTGELFF. The CDR3 region has the DNA TGTGCCAGCAGCGTAGGTGACTACCGCACCGGGGAGCTGTTTTTT. The full variable domain, rest sourced from reference TRBV9 and TRBJ2-2, is DSGVTQTPKHLITATGQRVTLRCSPRSGDLSVYWYQQSLDQGLQFLIQYYNGEERAKGNILERFSAQQFPDLHSELNLSSLELGDSALYFCASSVGDYRTGELFFGEGSRLTVL.

J is TRBJ2-1 and V is TRBV5-4, with 8 bases that match TRBD2. CDR1 and CDR2 from the germline V gene are SGHNT and YYREEE (reference sequence). There are 15 residues in the CDR3. V dropped 2 bases and J dropped 0; count of bases not matched to a gene: 1. The CDR3 here is CASSFSGDSYNEQFF. In DNA form, the CDR3 reads TGTGCCAGCAGCTTTAGCGGGGACTCCTACAATGAGCAGTTCTTC.

This sequence joins TRBV27 and TRBJ2-3, with D possibly matching TRBD2 (6 bases). The CDR3 is 14 residues long. The V gene lost 10 bases and the J gene lost 2 bases, with 16 bases spanning the gap. Germline V gives CDR1 MNHEY, CDR2 SMNVEV (reference sequence). CDR3 amino acids: CATPWREYTDTQYF. The CDR3 DNA is TGTGCCACCCCGTGGCGGGAATACACAGATACGCAGTATTTT.

This clonotype was recorded at least ten times. The gene calls are TRBV4-3 and TRBJ2-3; no firm D call. Germline V gene sequence: CDR1 LGHNA, CDR2 YSLEER. This CDR3 contains 13 residues. V dropped 5 bases and J dropped 0 bases, with 6 bases sitting between them. The DNA of the CDR3 is TGCGCCAGCAGCGAATACAGCACAGATACGCAGTATTTT. This sequence encodes CASSEYSTDTQYF.

This clonotype occurred a few times. The V call is TRBV7-8, the J call TRBJ2-4; maybe TRBD2 (6 bases). CDR3 length: 12 amino acids. Deletions cut 5 bases from V and 9 bases from J, with 11 bases between. The V gene's germline CDR1 is SGHVS and CDR2 FQNEAQ. The CDR3 loop reads CASSPTRGIQYF. CDR3 in DNA: TGTGCCAGCAGCCCGACTAGGGGCATTCAGTACTTC.